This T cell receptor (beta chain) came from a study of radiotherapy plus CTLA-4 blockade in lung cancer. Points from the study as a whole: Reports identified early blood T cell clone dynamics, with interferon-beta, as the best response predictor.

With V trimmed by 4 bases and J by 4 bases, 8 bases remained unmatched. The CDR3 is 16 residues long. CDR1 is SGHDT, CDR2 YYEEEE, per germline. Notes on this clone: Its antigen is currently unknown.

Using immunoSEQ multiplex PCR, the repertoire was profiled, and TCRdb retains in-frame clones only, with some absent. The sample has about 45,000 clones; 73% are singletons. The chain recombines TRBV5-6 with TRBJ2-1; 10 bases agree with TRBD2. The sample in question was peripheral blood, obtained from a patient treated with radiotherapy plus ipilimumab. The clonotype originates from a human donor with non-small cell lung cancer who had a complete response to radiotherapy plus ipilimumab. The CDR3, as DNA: TGTGCCAGCAGCCTGATGGGACTAGCGAAATACAATGAGCAGTTCTTC. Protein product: CASSLMGLAKYNEQFF.